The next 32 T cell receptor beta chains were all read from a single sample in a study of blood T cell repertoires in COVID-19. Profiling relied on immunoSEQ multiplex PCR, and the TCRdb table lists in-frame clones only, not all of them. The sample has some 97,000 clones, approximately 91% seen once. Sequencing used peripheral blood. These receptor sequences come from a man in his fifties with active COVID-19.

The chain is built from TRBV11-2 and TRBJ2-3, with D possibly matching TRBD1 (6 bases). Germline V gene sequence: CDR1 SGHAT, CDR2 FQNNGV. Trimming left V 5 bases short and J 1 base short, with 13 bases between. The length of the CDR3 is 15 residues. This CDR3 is CASSTRDTGTDTQYF. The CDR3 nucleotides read TGTGCCAGCAGCACTCGGGACACCGGCACAGATACGCAGTATTTT. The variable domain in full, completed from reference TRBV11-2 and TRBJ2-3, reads EAGVAQSPRYKIIEKRQSVAFWCNPISGHATLYWYQQILGQGPKLLIQFQNNGVVDDSQLPKDRFSAERLKGVDSTLKIQPAKLEDSAVYLCASSTRDTGTDTQYFGPGTRLTVL.

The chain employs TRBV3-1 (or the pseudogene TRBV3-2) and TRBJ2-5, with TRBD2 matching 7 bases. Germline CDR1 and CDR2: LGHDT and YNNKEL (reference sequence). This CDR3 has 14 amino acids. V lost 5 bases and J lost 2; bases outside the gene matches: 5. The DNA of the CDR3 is TGTGCCAGCAGCAGAGGACTAGAGCAAGAGACCCAGTACTTC. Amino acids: CASSRGLEQETQYF.

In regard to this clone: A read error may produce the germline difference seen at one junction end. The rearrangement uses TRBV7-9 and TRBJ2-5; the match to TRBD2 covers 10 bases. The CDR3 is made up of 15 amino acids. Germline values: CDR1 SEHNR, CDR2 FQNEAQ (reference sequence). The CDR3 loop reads CASSVATSGAETQYF. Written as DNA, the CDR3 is TGTGCCAGCAGCGTAGCTACTAGCGGGGCCGAGACCCAGTACTTC.

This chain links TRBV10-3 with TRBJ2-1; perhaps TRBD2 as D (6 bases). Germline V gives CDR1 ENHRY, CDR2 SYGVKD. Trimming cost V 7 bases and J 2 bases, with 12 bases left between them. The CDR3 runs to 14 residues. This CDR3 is CAINGGTAYNEQFF. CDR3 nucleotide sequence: TGTGCCATCAACGGCGGGACTGCCTACAATGAGCAGTTCTTC.

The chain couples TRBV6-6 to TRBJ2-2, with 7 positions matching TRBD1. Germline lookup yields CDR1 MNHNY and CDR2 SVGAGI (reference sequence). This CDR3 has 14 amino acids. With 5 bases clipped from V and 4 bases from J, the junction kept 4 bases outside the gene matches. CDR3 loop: CASSRAGGTGELFF. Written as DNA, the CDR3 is TGTGCCAGCAGTAGGGCAGGGGGCACCGGGGAGCTGTTTTTT.

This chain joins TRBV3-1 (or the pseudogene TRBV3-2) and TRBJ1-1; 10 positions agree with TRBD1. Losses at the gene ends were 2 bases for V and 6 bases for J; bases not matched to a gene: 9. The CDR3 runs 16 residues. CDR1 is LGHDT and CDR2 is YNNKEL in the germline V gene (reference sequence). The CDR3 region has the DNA TGTGCCAGCAGCCAATTAACTACCGGGACAGGGGCTGAAGCTTTCTTT. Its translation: CASSQLTTGTGAEAFF.

CDR3 sequence: CAWSPLGVSTDTQYF. CDR3 DNA sequence: TGTGCCTGGAGCCCCCTCGGGGTTAGCACAGATACGCAGTATTTT. V and J are TRBV30 and TRBJ2-3, with D possibly matching TRBD2 (5 bases). CDR3 length equals 15 residues. Germline lookup yields CDR1 GTSNPN and CDR2 SVGIG (reference sequence). The ends were cut back, 3 bases at V and 0 bases at J, with 13 bases in the middle.

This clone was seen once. The CDR3 DNA reads TGCGCCAGCAGCGTTCCGGGACTAGCGGGAGCTCGCTCCTACAATGAGCAGTTCTTC. Its protein product is CASSVPGLAGARSYNEQFF. This chain joins TRBV5-1 and TRBJ2-1; 14 bases are a match to TRBD2. Germline CDR1 is SGHRS and CDR2 is YFSETQ. V dropped 4 bases and J dropped 0; count of bases not matched to a gene: 9. This CDR3 is built from 19 residues.

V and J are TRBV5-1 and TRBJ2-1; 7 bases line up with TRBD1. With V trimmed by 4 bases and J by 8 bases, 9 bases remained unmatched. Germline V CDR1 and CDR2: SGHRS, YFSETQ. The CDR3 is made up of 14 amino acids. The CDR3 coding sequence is TGCGCCAGCAGCCTACATAACAGGGGTGATGAGCAGTTCTTC. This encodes CASSLHNRGDEQFF. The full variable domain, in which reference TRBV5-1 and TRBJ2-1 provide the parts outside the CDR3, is KAGVTQTPRYLIKTRGQQVTLSCSPISGHRSVSWYQQTPGQGLQFLFEYFSETQRNKGNFPGRFSGRQFSNSRSEMNVSTLELGDSALYLCASSLHNRGDEQFFGPGTRLTVL.

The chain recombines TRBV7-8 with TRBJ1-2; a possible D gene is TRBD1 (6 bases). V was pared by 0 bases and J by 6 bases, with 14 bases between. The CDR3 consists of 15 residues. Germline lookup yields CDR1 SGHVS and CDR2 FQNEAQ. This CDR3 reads CASSLAYSTGDGYTF. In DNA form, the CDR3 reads TGTGCCAGCAGCTTAGCGTACTCGACAGGAGATGGCTACACCTTC.

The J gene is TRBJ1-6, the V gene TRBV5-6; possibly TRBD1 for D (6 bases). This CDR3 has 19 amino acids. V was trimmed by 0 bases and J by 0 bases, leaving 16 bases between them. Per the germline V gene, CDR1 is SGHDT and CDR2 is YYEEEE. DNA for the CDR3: TGTGCCAGCAGCTTGGATGGGCAGGGGAGCGGCTCCTATAATTCACCCCTCCACTTT. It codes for CASSLDGQGSGSYNSPLHF.

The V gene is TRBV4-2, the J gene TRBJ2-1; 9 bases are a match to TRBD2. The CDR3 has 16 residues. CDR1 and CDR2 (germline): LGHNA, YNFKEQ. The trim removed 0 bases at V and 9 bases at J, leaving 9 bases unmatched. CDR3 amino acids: CASSQEEAGGVFEQFF. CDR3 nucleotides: TGTGCCAGCAGCCAAGAGGAGGCGGGAGGGGTCTTTGAGCAGTTCTTC.

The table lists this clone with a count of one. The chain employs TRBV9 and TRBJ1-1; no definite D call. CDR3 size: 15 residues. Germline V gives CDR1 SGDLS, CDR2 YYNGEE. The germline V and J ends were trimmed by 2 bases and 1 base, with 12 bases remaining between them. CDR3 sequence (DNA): TGTGCCAGCAGCGTTTTCCCGGGAGGGAACACTGAAGCTTTCTTT. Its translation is CASSVFPGGNTEAFF.

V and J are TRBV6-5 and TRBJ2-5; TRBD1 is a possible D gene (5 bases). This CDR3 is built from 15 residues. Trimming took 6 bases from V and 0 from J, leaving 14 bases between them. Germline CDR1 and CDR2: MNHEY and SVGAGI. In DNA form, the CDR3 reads TGTGCCAGCAGACCCTTGGCAGGGTACCAAGAGACCCAGTACTTC. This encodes CASRPLAGYQETQYF.

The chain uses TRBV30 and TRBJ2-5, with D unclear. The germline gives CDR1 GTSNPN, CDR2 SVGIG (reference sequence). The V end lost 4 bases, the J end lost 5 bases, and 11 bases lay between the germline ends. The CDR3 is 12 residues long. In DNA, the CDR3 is TGTGCCTGGATGCGGTTAAGGGAGACCCAGTACTTC. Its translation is CAWMRLRETQYF. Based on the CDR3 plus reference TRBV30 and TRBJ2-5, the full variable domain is SQTIHQWPATLVQPVGSPLSLECTVEGTSNPNLYWYRQAAGRGLQLLFYSVGIGQISSEVPQNLSASRPQDRQFILSSKKLLLSDSGFYLCAWMRLRETQYFGPGTRLLVL.

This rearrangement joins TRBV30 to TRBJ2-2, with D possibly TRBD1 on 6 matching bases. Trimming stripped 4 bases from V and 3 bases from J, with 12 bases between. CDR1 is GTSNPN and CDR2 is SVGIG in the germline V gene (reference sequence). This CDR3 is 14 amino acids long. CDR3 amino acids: CAWTRDIDTGELFF. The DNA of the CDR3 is TGTGCCTGGACCCGGGACATTGACACCGGGGAGCTGTTTTTT.

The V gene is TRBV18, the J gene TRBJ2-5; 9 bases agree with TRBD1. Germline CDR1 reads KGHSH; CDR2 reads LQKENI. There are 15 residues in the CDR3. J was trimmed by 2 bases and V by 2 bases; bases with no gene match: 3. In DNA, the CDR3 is TGTGCCAGCTCACCAGGGACAGGGTGGCAAGAGACCCAGTACTTC. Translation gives CASSPGTGWQETQYF.

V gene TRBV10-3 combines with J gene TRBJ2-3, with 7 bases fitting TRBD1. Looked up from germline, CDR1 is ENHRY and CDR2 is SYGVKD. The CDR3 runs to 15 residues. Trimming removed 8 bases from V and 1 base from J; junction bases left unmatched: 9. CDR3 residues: CAIRPDRAGTDTQYF. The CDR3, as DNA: TGTGCCATCCGGCCTGACAGGGCAGGCACAGATACGCAGTATTTT.

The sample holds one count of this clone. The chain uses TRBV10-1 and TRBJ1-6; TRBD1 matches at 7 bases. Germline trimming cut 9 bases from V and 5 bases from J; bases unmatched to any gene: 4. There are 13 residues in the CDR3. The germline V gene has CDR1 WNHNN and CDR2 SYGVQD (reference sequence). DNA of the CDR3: TGCGCCAGTTCACAGGGGAATAATTCACCCCTCCACTTT. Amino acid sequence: CASSQGNNSPLHF.

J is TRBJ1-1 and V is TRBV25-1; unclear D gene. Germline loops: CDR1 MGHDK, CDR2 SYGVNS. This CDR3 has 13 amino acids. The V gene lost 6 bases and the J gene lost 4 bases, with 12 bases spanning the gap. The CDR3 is CASRLYPGTEAFF. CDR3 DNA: TGTGCCAGCAGACTCTATCCGGGCACTGAAGCTTTCTTT.

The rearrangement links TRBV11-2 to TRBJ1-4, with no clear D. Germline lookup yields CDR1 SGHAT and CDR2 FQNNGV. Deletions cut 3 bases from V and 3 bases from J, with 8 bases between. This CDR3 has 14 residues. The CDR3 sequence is CASSLTQANEKLFF. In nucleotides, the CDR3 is TGTGCCAGCAGCTTGACGCAGGCTAATGAAAAACTGTTTTTT.

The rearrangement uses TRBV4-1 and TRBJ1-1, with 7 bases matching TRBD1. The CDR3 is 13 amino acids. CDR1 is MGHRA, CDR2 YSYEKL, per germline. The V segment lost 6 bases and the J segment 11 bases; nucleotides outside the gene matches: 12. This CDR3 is CASSLTGERGAFF. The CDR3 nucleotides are TGCGCCAGCAGTCTCACAGGGGAGCGTGGGGCTTTCTTT.

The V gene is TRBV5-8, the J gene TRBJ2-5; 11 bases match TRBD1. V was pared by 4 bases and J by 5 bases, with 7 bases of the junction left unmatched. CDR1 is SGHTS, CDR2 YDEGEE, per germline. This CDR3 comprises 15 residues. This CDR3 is CASSPDGDRGETQYF. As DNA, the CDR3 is TGTGCCAGCAGCCCAGATGGGGACAGGGGGGAGACCCAGTACTTC.

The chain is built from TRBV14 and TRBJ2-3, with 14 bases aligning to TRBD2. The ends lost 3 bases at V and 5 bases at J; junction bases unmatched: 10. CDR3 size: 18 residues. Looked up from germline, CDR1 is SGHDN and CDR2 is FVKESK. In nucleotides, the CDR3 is TGTGCCAGCAGCCATAAACAGGGGACTAGCGGGAGAGGAGATACGCAGTATTTT. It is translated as CASSHKQGTSGRGDTQYF. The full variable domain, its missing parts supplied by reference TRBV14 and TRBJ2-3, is EAGVTQFPSHSVIEKGQTVTLRCDPISGHDNLYWYRRVMGKEIKFLLHFVKESKQDESGMPNNRFLAERTGGTYSTLKVQPAELEDSGVYFCASSHKQGTSGRGDTQYFGPGTRLTVL.

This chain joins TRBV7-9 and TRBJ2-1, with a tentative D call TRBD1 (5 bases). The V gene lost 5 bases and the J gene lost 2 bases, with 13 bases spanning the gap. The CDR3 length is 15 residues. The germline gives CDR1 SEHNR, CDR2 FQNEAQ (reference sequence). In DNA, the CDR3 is TGTGCCAGCAGCCCTCAGGGTGTTACCTACAATGAGCAGTTCTTC. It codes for CASSPQGVTYNEQFF.

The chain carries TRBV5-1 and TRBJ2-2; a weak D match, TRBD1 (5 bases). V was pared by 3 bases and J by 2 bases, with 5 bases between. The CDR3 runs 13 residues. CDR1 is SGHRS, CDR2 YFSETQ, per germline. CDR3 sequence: CASSWGNTGELFF. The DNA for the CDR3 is TGCGCCAGCAGCTGGGGCAACACCGGGGAGCTGTTTTTT.

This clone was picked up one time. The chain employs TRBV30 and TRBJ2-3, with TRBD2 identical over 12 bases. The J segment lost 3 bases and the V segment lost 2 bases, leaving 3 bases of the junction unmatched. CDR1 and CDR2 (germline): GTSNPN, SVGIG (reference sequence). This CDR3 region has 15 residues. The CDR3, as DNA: TGTGCCTGGAGTATCACTAGCGGGAGGACAGATACGCAGTATTTT. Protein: CAWSITSGRTDTQYF.

This CDR3 reads CASSLTGGYTGELFF. DNA for the CDR3: TGTGCCAGCAGCCTGACAGGGGGTTATACCGGGGAGCTGTTTTTT. The chain carries TRBV6-2 or TRBV6-3 and TRBJ2-2, with 9 bases that match TRBD1. The CDR3 totals 15 residues. Germline V gives CDR1 MNHEY, CDR2 SVGEGT. V shed 6 bases, J shed 5 bases, and the junction held 7 bases outside the gene matches.

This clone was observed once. The CDR3 loop reads CASSSGLSYEQYF. DNA of the CDR3: TGTGCCAGCTCATCGGGACTATCCTACGAGCAGTACTTC. V gene TRBV18 combines with J gene TRBJ2-7, with 7 nucleotides matching TRBD2. CDR3 length equals 13 residues. V shed 5 bases and J 1 base; nucleotides not matched to a gene: 2. Looked up from germline, CDR1 is KGHSH and CDR2 is LQKENI.

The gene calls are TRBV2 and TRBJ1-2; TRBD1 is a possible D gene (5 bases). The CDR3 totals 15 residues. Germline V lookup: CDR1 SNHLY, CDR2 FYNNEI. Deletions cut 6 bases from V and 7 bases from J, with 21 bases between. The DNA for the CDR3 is TGTGCCAGCAGAGGGGAATCCCTCCTAGGTCGTGGCTACACCTTC. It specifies CASRGESLLGRGYTF.

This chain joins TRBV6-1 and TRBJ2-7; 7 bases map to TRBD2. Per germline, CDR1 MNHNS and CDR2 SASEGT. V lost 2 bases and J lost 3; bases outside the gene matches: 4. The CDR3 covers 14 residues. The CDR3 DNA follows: TGTGCCAGCAGTGAAATTGAGCGGGGCTACGAGCAGTACGTC. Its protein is CASSEIERGYEQYV.

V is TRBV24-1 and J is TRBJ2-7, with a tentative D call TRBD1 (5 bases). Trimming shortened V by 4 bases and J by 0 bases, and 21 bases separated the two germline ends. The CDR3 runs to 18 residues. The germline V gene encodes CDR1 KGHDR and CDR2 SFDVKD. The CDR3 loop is CATSDVGVDSLSSYEQYV. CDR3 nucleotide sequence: TGTGCCACCAGTGACGTAGGCGTCGACAGCCTAAGCTCCTACGAGCAGTACGTC.